The clone carrying this T cell receptor beta chain has at least ten counts. Its antigen is as yet unknown. This entry comes from a study of identical twins. The study, taken as a whole, reports: Insertions were fewer in abundant cord blood beta clonotypes, whereas memory repertoires showed none of this pattern.

The CDR3 runs 15 residues. Germline CDR1 reads ENHRY; CDR2 reads SYGVKD. V was clipped by 0 bases and J by 3 bases, with 9 bases between them. Using its own MiXCR run on the 5' RACE reads, TCRdb lists one record per CDR3 protein. Of 450,000 or so distinct CDR3 sequences in the sample, about a fifth were seen once. The sequenced sample consisted of naive T cells sorted from blood. This clonotype was sampled from a man between 45 and 60 years old in good health. The rearrangement joins TRBV10-3 to TRBJ2-1; D is perhaps TRBD2 (5 bases). The CDR3 is CAISESTGIYNEQFF. The CDR3 DNA follows: TGTGCCATCAGTGAGTCTACGGGAATCTACAATGAGCAGTTCTTC.